This T cell receptor (beta chain) stems from a study of molecular identifiers for immune sequencing clone quantification. Study summary: Replicate experiments took RNA from roughly 20,000 or 100,000 naive CD8 cells, divided it five ways and sequenced four. Study results and caveats: Clonotypes surpassing 20 RNA copies contained over 99% of effector molecules, versus under 1% in naive cells.

The sample holds many counts of this clonotype. Its antigen is still unknown. Naive CD8 sequencing libraries were generated from about 21,000 to 970,000 sorted cells, with 10%, 30% or 50% RNA as input. CDR3 length: 15 residues. Germline V gene data show CDR1 as SEHNR and CDR2 as FQNEAQ (reference sequence). Unmatched junction bases numbered 7, after V lost 4 bases and J lost 7 bases. Library preparation followed earlier protocols using designated TCR primers. TCRdb re-called the PCR reads with MiXCR, one entry per CDR3 protein. The table includes about 32,000 distinct CDR3 sequences, about 18% detected once.

This receptor was obtained from a human donor in good health. Some libraries in this study had Jurkat cell RNA spiked in. The chain links TRBV7-9 to TRBJ1-6; 7 nucleotides agree with TRBD1. The specimen sequenced was naive CD8+ T cells from blood, with Jurkat cell RNA spiked in. Subset described: FACS-sorted CD8+CD4-CCR7+CD45RA+ naive T cells. CDR3 region: CASSSTGYGNSPLHF. CDR3 coding DNA: TGTGCCAGCAGCTCGACAGGGTACGGCAATTCACCCCTCCACTTT.